The sequence of this TCR beta chain was determined in a study of blood T cell repertoires in COVID-19. Study information: The United States, Italy and Spain provided the acute and convalescent COVID-19 samples. Nucleic acid was either cDNA or gDNA, and it came from T cells, B-cell-depleted T cells, or PBMCs.

In the authors' methods: Amplification of reference gene primers provided the estimated nucleated cell counts. This table comes from immunoSEQ multiplex PCR, and its TCRdb copy is limited to in-frame clones, with some not included. Clone size and the V and J calls come from that table; the DNA yielded D and trimming. Of about 210,000 clones in the sample, around 90% were seen once. V was cut by 0 bases and J by 2 bases, with 10 bases left in between. The CDR3 covers 15 residues. Germline CDR1 reads MNHEY; CDR2 reads SVGAGI. The source is a man aged 30 to 39 with acute or convalescent COVID-19. V usage is TRBV6-5 and J usage is TRBJ1-2; perhaps TRBD1 as D (5 bases). The material sequenced was peripheral blood. CDR3 protein: CASSYSVTENYGYTF. Here the CDR3 DNA reads TGTGCCAGCAGTTACTCCGTGACAGAAAACTATGGCTACACCTTC.